This T cell receptor (beta chain) was sequenced for a study of T cell responses to AZD1222 COVID-19 vaccine. Regarding the study as a whole: The donors showed a predominance of white British ancestry and of females, with possible underestimation of clonal diversity. Vaccine-associated CD4 TCRs ranged over spike, dominating at 160-218 and 743-854. Repertoires in all cases were sampled only once the peak T cell response had passed.

Note on this clone: Its antigen is still unknown.

Germline CDR1 MNHEY, CDR2 SVGAGI. The CDR3 runs 14 residues. J lost 5 bases, V lost 5 bases, and 8 bases had no gene match. The protocol was immunoSEQ multiplex PCR, while the TCRdb copy is restricted to in-frame clones and leaves out a portion. The sample has 55,000 to 65,000 clones, 65% to 90% seen once; the top ten hold roughly a fifth. The sequences come from peripheral blood, collected on day 0 of AZD1222 vaccination. The chain links TRBV6-5 to TRBJ2-5; 7 bases map to TRBD2. This clonotype originated in an adult in good health. DNA for the CDR3: TGTGCCAGCAGTACCCGACCCGGGAGGGAGACCCAGTACTTC. Its protein product is CASSTRPGRETQYF.